This passage covers 26 T cell receptor beta chains from one sample sequenced in a study of T cell responses to AZD1222 COVID-19 vaccine. The protocol was immunoSEQ multiplex PCR, while the TCRdb copy is restricted to in-frame clones and leaves out a portion. The sample carries 150,000 to 200,000 clones, 92% recorded once. The sample was peripheral blood, taken 28 days after the second AZD1222 dose. The receptors derive from an adult who received the AZD1222 COVID-19 vaccine.

The gene calls are TRBV10-1 and TRBJ1-2, with unresolved D. CDR1 is WNHNN and CDR2 is SYGVQD in the germline V gene (reference sequence). There are 13 residues in the CDR3. V dropped 5 bases and J dropped 4 bases, with 11 bases sitting between them. The CDR3 nucleotides read TGCGCCAGCAGTCTCAGCCGGAGCTATGGCTACACCTTC. Protein product: CASSLSRSYGYTF.

The chain employs TRBV5-4 and TRBJ1-2, with 11 bases lining up with TRBD1. J lost 3 bases, V lost 5 bases, and 3 bases had no gene match. CDR1 SGHNT and CDR2 YYREEE come from the germline V gene (reference sequence). This CDR3 is built from 14 residues. CDR3 coding DNA: TGTGCCAGCAGGAGGACAGGGGGCGACTATGGCTACACCTTC. It specifies CASRRTGGDYGYTF.

This chain connects TRBV6-2 or TRBV6-3 to TRBJ2-3; tentatively, D is TRBD2 (6 bases). V was clipped by 0 bases and J by 6 bases, with 7 bases between them. Germline assignment: CDR1 MNHEY and CDR2 SVGEGT. The CDR3 sequence is 13 residues long. CDR3 nucleotide sequence: TGTGCCAGCAGTTACTCTCGGGGGGATACGCAGTATTTT. Protein product: CASSYSRGDTQYF.

The chain couples TRBV27 to TRBJ2-1; D gene ambiguous. Trimming took 8 bases from V and 3 from J, leaving 14 bases between them. The CDR3 totals 14 residues. Germline CDR1 and CDR2: MNHEY and SMNVEV (reference sequence). The CDR3 DNA is TGTGCCAGCTCACCACAAGAATTCTACAATGAGCAGTTCTTC. This codes for CASSPQEFYNEQFF.

This clone was recorded only once. The chain has TRBV7-8 and TRBJ1-5; 9 bases are shared with TRBD1. This CDR3 spans 21 amino acids. V trimming: 0 bases; J trimming: 3 bases; junction bases outside the gene matches: 18. Germline CDR1 SGHVS, CDR2 FQNEAQ. This chain's CDR3 is CASSLAFVEPGQGLNNQPQHF. The CDR3 region has the DNA TGTGCCAGCAGCTTAGCGTTCGTTGAACCGGGACAGGGTCTCAACAATCAGCCCCAGCATTTT.

This sequence joins TRBV3-1 (or the pseudogene TRBV3-2) and TRBJ2-5, with D perhaps assigned TRBD1 or TRBD2 (5 bases each). V lost 0 bases and J 2 bases, leaving 10 bases between the germline ends. The germline CDR1 and CDR2 sequences are LGHDT and YNNKEL (reference sequence). The CDR3 covers 15 residues. CDR3 loop: CASSQEWGPQETQYF. The CDR3 coding sequence is TGTGCCAGCAGCCAAGAATGGGGACCTCAAGAGACCCAGTACTTC.

The chain employs TRBV5-1 and TRBJ2-7; either TRBD1 or TRBD2 may fit D (6 bases each). V was pared by 3 bases and J by 3 bases, with 13 bases between. Germline V gives CDR1 SGHRS, CDR2 YFSETQ. This CDR3 has 14 residues. CDR3 protein: CASSSLGGYYEQYF. CDR3 nucleotides: TGCGCCAGCAGCTCACTGGGGGGCTACTACGAGCAGTACTTC. The full variable domain, rest sourced from reference TRBV5-1 and TRBJ2-7, is KAGVTQTPRYLIKTRGQQVTLSCSPISGHRSVSWYQQTPGQGLQFLFEYFSETQRNKGNFPGRFSGRQFSNSRSEMNVSTLELGDSALYLCASSSLGGYYEQYFGPGTRLTVT.

CDR3 in amino acids: CASSLVALGEAFF. The DNA for the CDR3 is TGTGCCAGCAGCTTGGTCGCCCTGGGAGAAGCTTTCTTT. The J gene is TRBJ1-1, the V gene TRBV5-6; D uncertain. This CDR3 has 13 residues. Trimming pared 0 bases from V and 8 bases from J, leaving 11 bases between. Per germline, CDR1 SGHDT and CDR2 YYEEEE.

The sample holds one count of this clone. This rearrangement joins TRBV7-9 to TRBJ2-7; 10 nucleotides line up with TRBD1. There are 14 residues in the CDR3. With 6 bases clipped from V and 2 bases from J, the junction kept 4 bases outside the gene matches. CDR1 SEHNR and CDR2 FQNEAQ come from the germline V gene (reference sequence). Written as DNA, the CDR3 is TGTGCCAGCAGGTATGGACAGGGGGCCTACGAGCAGTACTTC. Its protein product is CASRYGQGAYEQYF.

The chain uses TRBV10-3 and TRBJ2-7; 10 nucleotides agree with TRBD1. CDR1 is ENHRY, CDR2 SYGVKD, per germline. The CDR3 runs to 15 residues. J was trimmed by 0 bases and V by 10 bases; bases with no gene match: 9. For the CDR3, the DNA is TGTGCCACAGGCTCCGGGACAGGGGTCTCCTACGAGCAGTACTTC. Protein product: CATGSGTGVSYEQYF.

The CDR3 loop is CASSLGPRQGQETQYF. DNA for the CDR3: TGTGCCAGCAGCTTAGGCCCTCGACAGGGACAAGAGACCCAGTACTTC. J is TRBJ2-5 and V is TRBV7-3; 7 bases align to TRBD1. Germline CDR1 is SGHTA and CDR2 is FQGTGA. CDR3 length: 16 residues. V lost 2 bases, J lost 2 bases, and 8 bases stayed unmatched. Together with reference TRBV7-3 and TRBJ2-5, the CDR3 gives the full variable domain: GAGVSQTPSNKVTEKGKYVELRCDPISGHTALYWYRQSLGQGPEFLIYFQGTGAADDSGLPNDRFFAVRPEGSVSTLKIQRTERGDSAVYLCASSLGPRQGQETQYFGPGTRLLVL.

V and J are TRBV12-3 or TRBV12-4 and TRBJ1-1; possible D gene TRBD1, 5 bases. The CDR3 is made up of 11 amino acids. Trimming took 7 bases from V and 10 from J, leaving 13 bases between them. CDR3 bases: TGTGCCAGCATCATGGGAGGGGTAGCTTTCTTT. It translates to CASIMGGVAFF.

V usage is TRBV15 and J usage is TRBJ1-2, with D possibly TRBD1 on 6 matching bases. Trimming pared 3 bases from V and 2 bases from J, leaving 19 bases between. This CDR3 region has 17 residues. CDR1 and CDR2 (germline): LNHNV, YYDKDF (reference sequence). CDR3 amino acids: CATSSDPQGRGNYGYTF. The CDR3 DNA is TGTGCCACCAGCAGTGACCCACAGGGCCGGGGGAACTATGGCTACACCTTC. Full variable domain (missing parts from reference TRBV15 and TRBJ1-2): DAMVIQNPRYQVTQFGKPVTLSCSQTLNHNVMYWYQQKSSQAPKLLFHYYDKDFNNEADTPDNFQSRRPNTSFCFLDIRSPGLGDTAMYLCATSSDPQGRGNYGYTFGSGTRLTVV.

The chain recombines TRBV10-3 with TRBJ1-5; D is unresolved. Trimming took off 3 bases at V and 3 bases at J, with 9 bases between the two ends. The CDR3 runs 14 residues. Germline assignment: CDR1 ENHRY and CDR2 SYGVKD. The CDR3 reads CAISERGNNQPQHF. Here the CDR3 DNA reads TGTGCCATCAGTGAACGAGGGAACAATCAGCCCCAGCATTTT.

V and J are TRBV18 and TRBJ2-3; D unresolved. The germline V gene has CDR1 KGHSH and CDR2 LQKENI. Trimming left V 0 bases short and J 1 base short, with 8 bases between. The CDR3 has 15 amino acids. DNA of the CDR3: TGTGCCAGCTCACCACCGGGGTTTGGCACAGATACGCAGTATTTT. Translation gives CASSPPGFGTDTQYF.

The J gene is TRBJ1-5, the V gene TRBV7-9; 9 bases are shared with TRBD1. Germline CDR1 and CDR2: SEHNR and FQNEAQ (reference sequence). V dropped 0 bases and J dropped 5; count of bases not matched to a gene: 5. This CDR3 region has 16 residues. The CDR3, as DNA: TGTGCCAGCAGCTTAGCGACAGGGGGTGTTGATCAGCCCCAGCATTTT. Translated: CASSLATGGVDQPQHF. Complete variable domain (other parts from reference TRBV7-9 and TRBJ1-5): DTGVSQNPRHKITKRGQNVTFRCDPISEHNRLYWYRQTLGQGPEFLTYFQNEAQLEKSRLLSDRFSAERPKGSFSTLEIQRTEQGDSAMYLCASSLATGGVDQPQHFGDGTRLSIL.

The chain has TRBV6-5 and TRBJ1-3; TRBD1 might be the D (6 bases). CDR1 is MNHEY, CDR2 SVGAGI, per germline. Trimming took off 2 bases at V and 0 bases at J, with 8 bases between the two ends. The CDR3 length is 15 residues. CDR3 in amino acids: CASSYGGGSGNTIYF. The CDR3 DNA is TGTGCCAGCAGTTACGGGGGCGGCTCTGGAAACACCATATATTTT.

The chain combines TRBV15 with TRBJ2-7; D may match TRBD1 or TRBD2 (6 bases each). The V end lost 0 bases, the J end lost 3 bases, and 15 bases lay between the germline ends. This CDR3 spans 16 amino acids. Germline V CDR1 and CDR2: LNHNV, YYDKDF (reference sequence). The CDR3 sequence is CATSRDLGGRGYEQYF. The CDR3 DNA sequence: TGTGCCACCAGCAGAGACCTAGGGGGGCGGGGCTACGAGCAGTACTTC.

The chain employs TRBV5-1 and TRBJ2-7; D remains unclear. V gave up 3 bases and J gave up 2 bases, with 6 bases separating them. The V gene's germline CDR1 is SGHRS and CDR2 YFSETQ. This CDR3 is built from 12 residues. CDR3 amino acids: CASSSGAYEQYF. The DNA for the CDR3 is TGCGCCAGCAGCTCCGGAGCCTACGAGCAGTACTTC.

This chain uses TRBV19 with TRBJ1-3; 8 bases are shared with TRBD1. This CDR3 comprises 17 residues. CDR1 is LNHDA and CDR2 is SQIVND in the germline V gene (reference sequence). V shed 0 bases and J 0 bases; nucleotides not matched to a gene: 4. CDR3 nucleotides: TGTGCCAGTAGTATAGATTCCGGACAGGGCTCTGGAAACACCATATATTTT. Translating gives CASSIDSGQGSGNTIYF.

The V call is TRBV3-1 (or the pseudogene TRBV3-2), the J call TRBJ2-7; 10 bases agree with TRBD1. The ends lost 4 bases at V and 3 bases at J; junction bases unmatched: 3. Germline V gene data show CDR1 as LGHDT and CDR2 as YNNKEL (reference sequence). CDR3 size: 14 residues. CDR3 in amino acids: CASSLRTGGYEQYF. The CDR3 nucleotides are TGTGCCAGCAGCCTGAGGACAGGGGGCTACGAGCAGTACTTC.

This rearrangement joins TRBV9 to TRBJ2-7; D is perhaps TRBD2 (6 bases). This CDR3 contains 15 residues. Germline V gives CDR1 SGDLS, CDR2 YYNGEE. V was clipped by 2 bases and J by 0 bases, with 12 bases between them. The CDR3 reads CASSVTSGGSYEQYF. The CDR3 DNA is TGTGCCAGCAGCGTCACGTCCGGGGGCTCCTACGAGCAGTACTTC.

The chain uses TRBV10-3 and TRBJ1-5, with no clear D. The CDR3 is 14 residues long. Germline lookup yields CDR1 ENHRY and CDR2 SYGVKD. The V and J ends lost 6 bases and 5 bases respectively, with 14 bases between them. Here the CDR3 DNA reads TGTGCCATCAGCCTCGGGGAAGGCGATCAGCCCCAGCATTTT. Translated, it gives CAISLGEGDQPQHF.

V is TRBV6-2 or TRBV6-3 and J is TRBJ2-5; 7 nucleotides align to TRBD1. CDR1 and CDR2 from the germline V gene are MNHEY and SVGEGT. The CDR3 has 13 residues. The V gene end was trimmed by 6 bases and the J gene end by 2 bases; junction bases not matched to a gene: 3. This chain's CDR3 is CASSRDRQETQYF. The CDR3 DNA reads TGTGCCAGCAGCCGGGACAGACAAGAGACCCAGTACTTC.

This clone was counted a single time. The chain carries TRBV3-1 (or the pseudogene TRBV3-2) and TRBJ1-6; 7 nucleotides agree with TRBD1. The CDR3 has 14 residues. V gave up 4 bases and J gave up 9 bases; unmatched junction bases: 6. CDR1 is LGHDT and CDR2 is YNNKEL in the germline V gene (reference sequence). As DNA, the CDR3 is TGTGCCAGCAGCCCAGTGGACAGGACTTCACCCCTCCACTTT. Encoded protein: CASSPVDRTSPLHF.

The rearrangement joins TRBV21-1 to TRBJ1-5. TRBV21-1 is a listed pseudogene. The CDR3 contains 14 residues. This chain's CDR3 is CASSKAGGQEPQHF. CDR3 nucleotide sequence: TGTGCCAGCAGCAAAGCCGGCGGCCAGGAGCCCCAGCATTTT.